This TCR beta chain is from a study of blood T cells in healthy people across ages. Study results and limitations: The donors' CMV status was not determined, possibly confounding changes in expanded clonotypes.

The CDR3 sequence is 14 residues long. Germline V CDR1 and CDR2: MGHRA, YSYEKL. V was shortened by 1 base and J by 0 bases, with 7 bases between the two germline ends. A J-beta primer mix and a sample-barcoded 5' primer were used in a second PCR of about 7 to 12 cycles. TCRdb independently ran MiXCR on the 5' RACE reads; one entry per CDR3 protein. The repertoire consists of roughly 550,000 distinct CDR3 sequences, with around 24% occurring once and the leading ten covering roughly 10%. This clonotype has only a few counts. Its antigen remains unidentified. The same sample was also studied in work on T cells of mothers and their children. That study adds: All donors were healthy and Caucasian; they were a few mothers and their six children. The M1S primer of the second PCR added sample barcodes and 2-4 random nucleotides. Reads obtained per mother exceeded 8.5 million TCR beta CDR3 reads, with several million obtained per child.

This sequence joins TRBV4-1 and TRBJ2-7; no clear D gene. This receptor was obtained from a boy between 10 and 17 years old in good health. Sequencing input: blood. For the CDR3, the DNA is TGCGCCAGCAGCCAAGTCCCGAGCTCCTACGAGCAGTACTTC. It codes for CASSQVPSSYEQYF.